Each of the 15 T cell receptor beta chains below was sequenced from the same sample in a study of T cells in Graves' hyperthyroidism and ophthalmopathy. What was amplified from RNA transcripts were TCR beta CDR3 regions. An initial round of RT-PCR targeting the TCR CDR3 relied on the HTBI primer set. MiXCR, applied by TCRdb to the multiplex PCR reads, yields one record per CDR3 protein. The sample lists hundreds of thousands of distinct CDR3 sequences, approximately 25% occurring once. Sequenced material: blood. Receptors originate from a man aged 50-60 years with Graves' hyperthyroidism.

This clonotype has more than one count but fewer than ten. The junction does not match germline at one end; this may be a read error. The rearrangement joins TRBV7-7 to TRBJ2-1, with no clear D. The CDR3 sequence is 15 residues long. CDR1 is SSHAT and CDR2 is FNYEAQ in the germline V gene (reference sequence). CDR3 nucleotide sequence: TGTGCTAGCAGCTTCTCGGCGGATCGACTGGATGAGCAGTTCTTC. Translated, it gives CASSFSADRLDEQFF.

In its sample, this clonotype was seen a few times. The chain employs TRBV2 and TRBJ1-5; perhaps TRBD1 as D (5 bases). Looked up from germline, CDR1 is SNHLY and CDR2 is FYNNEI. V was trimmed by 5 bases and J by 7 bases, leaving 18 bases between them. The CDR3 is 15 amino acids. The CDR3 nucleotides are TGTGCCAGCAGTTTGGGACGCGGCCGCGGGCAGCCCCAGCATTTT. It encodes CASSLGRGRGQPQHF.

This clonotype has a handful of counts. J is TRBJ1-2 and V is TRBV20-1, with no clear D. The CDR3 runs 12 residues. Germline V gene lookup returns CDR1 DFQATT and CDR2 SNEGSKA (reference sequence). With 5 bases removed from V and 8 bases from J, the gap between germline ends came to 15 bases. The CDR3 here is CSARRNREGYTF. CDR3 in DNA: TGCAGTGCTCGCCGTAACAGAGAAGGCTACACCTTC.

This clonotype was recorded many times. V and J are TRBV27 and TRBJ1-1; D might be TRBD1 (5 bases). The V gene lost 5 bases and the J gene lost 0 bases, with 10 bases spanning the gap. The CDR3 is 14 residues long. Germline CDR1 MNHEY, CDR2 SMNVEV (reference sequence). Here the CDR3 reads CASSDTGLNTEAFF. CDR3 sequence (DNA): TGTGCCAGCAGTGACACAGGTCTGAACACTGAAGCTTTCTTT.

This clonotype was observed at least ten times. This sequence joins TRBV12-3 or TRBV12-4 and TRBJ2-1; no definite D call. Trimming pared 5 bases from V and 7 bases from J, leaving 6 bases between. The CDR3 contains 11 residues. CDR3 nucleotide sequence: TGTGCCAGCAGTCTGAAAAATGAGCAGTTCTTC. Translated: CASSLKNEQFF.

This chain uses TRBV5-1 with TRBJ1-6; maybe TRBD1 (5 bases). V gave up 1 base and J gave up 5 bases, with 7 bases separating them. The CDR3 totals 14 residues. Per germline, CDR1 SGHRS and CDR2 YFSETQ. The CDR3 reads CASSLTGNNSPLHF. The CDR3 coding sequence is TGCGCCAGCAGCTTGACAGGCAATAATTCACCCCTCCACTTT.

This clonotype occurred once. The junction does not match germline at one end; this may be a read error. The rearrangement joins TRBV7-3 to TRBJ2-3; a weak D match, TRBD1 (6 bases). From germline, CDR1 is SGHTA and CDR2 FQGTGA. This CDR3 comprises 13 residues. CDR3 amino acids: CASGQQLTGTQYF. CDR3 nucleotide sequence: TGCGCCAGCGGCCAACAGTTGACAGGTACGCAGTATTTT.

J is TRBJ2-7 and V is TRBV9; a possible D gene is TRBD2 (6 bases). V gave up 7 bases and J gave up 6 bases, with 14 bases separating them. CDR1 and CDR2 from the germline V gene are SGDLS and YYNGEE. This CDR3 is 12 amino acids long. The CDR3, as DNA: TGTGCCAGCTCGGGAGACAGAGGCGAGCAGTACTTC. Translation: CASSGDRGEQYF.

The V call is TRBV15, the J call TRBJ2-3; 8 bases line up with TRBD2. Trimming cost V 4 bases and J 2 bases; bases outside gene matches: 11. Looked up from germline, CDR1 is LNHNV and CDR2 is YYDKDF (reference sequence). The CDR3 covers 17 residues. CDR3 coding DNA: TGTGCCACCAGCAAGCGGGAGTTGGGTCAACACACAGATACGCAGTATTTT. This translates into CATSKRELGQHTDTQYF.

This clonotype occurred a few times. The chain couples TRBV6-1 to TRBJ1-1; D is uncertain. The CDR3 contains 13 residues. Trimming left V 4 bases short and J 4 bases short, with 10 bases between. From germline, CDR1 is MNHNS and CDR2 SASEGT. CDR3 coding DNA: TGTGCCAGCAGTGGATACGGGGTCACTGAAGCTTTCTTT. This translates into CASSGYGVTEAFF.

V is TRBV18 and J is TRBJ2-7; no firm D call. The CDR3 totals 13 residues. Germline CDR1 KGHSH, CDR2 LQKENI. V shed 3 bases and J shed 5 bases, with 11 bases lying between them. The CDR3 protein is CASSPSRPDEQYF. DNA for the CDR3: TGTGCCAGCTCACCCTCTAGGCCCGACGAGCAGTACTTC.

The sample holds a few counts of this clonotype. The rearrangement joins TRBV6-1 to TRBJ1-2; 7 nucleotides line up with TRBD1. Germline V lookup: CDR1 MNHNS, CDR2 SASEGT. Losses at the gene ends were 2 bases for V and 8 bases for J; bases not matched to a gene: 14. The CDR3 loop spans 16 amino acids. The CDR3 region is CASSESTLGQGGGYTF. CDR3 bases: TGTGCCAGCAGTGAATCAACTCTTGGGCAGGGGGGCGGCTACACCTTC.

The chain links TRBV7-9 to TRBJ1-1; the D is unclear. V gave up 8 bases and J gave up 0 bases, with 13 bases separating them. This CDR3 contains 14 residues. Germline V gene data show CDR1 as SEHNR and CDR2 as FQNEAQ (reference sequence). The CDR3 DNA is TGTGCCAGCGTGGTGGAGGCCCTGAACACTGAAGCTTTCTTT. Amino acid sequence: CASVVEALNTEAFF.

This clonotype was observed a handful of times. The chain combines TRBV29-1 with TRBJ2-7, with a possible D match to TRBD1 (6 bases). Germline assignment: CDR1 SQVTM and CDR2 ANQGSEA. The CDR3 is 12 residues long. Trimming shortened V by 4 bases and J by 6 bases, and 13 bases separated the two germline ends. The CDR3 DNA is TGCAGCGTTGGGACAGTCCTACGCGAGCAGTACTTC. Protein product: CSVGTVLREQYF.

In its sample, this clonotype was seen once. The V and J genes are TRBV19 and TRBJ2-6; D gene unclear. Trimming left V 6 bases short and J 9 bases short, with 21 bases between. The CDR3 totals 16 residues. The germline V gene has CDR1 LNHDA and CDR2 SQIVND (reference sequence). For the CDR3, the DNA is TGTGCCAGTAGACCTAAGGACCCCATGAGAGGCAACGTCCTGACTTTC. It yields the protein CASRPKDPMRGNVLTF.